The next 30 T cell receptor beta chains were all read from a single sample in a study of blood T cell repertoires in COVID-19. Clones were sequenced by immunoSEQ multiplex PCR, and TCRdb holds only the in-frame ones, with some missing. The repertoire holds about 86,000 clones, with roughly 78% as singletons. The specimen sequenced was peripheral blood. The receptors here all came from a woman aged 80 or older with acute or convalescent COVID-19.

The chain links TRBV5-4 to TRBJ2-1; maybe TRBD2 (7 bases). CDR1 and CDR2 from the germline V gene are SGHNT and YYREEE (reference sequence). V was trimmed by 6 bases and J by 1 base, leaving 26 bases between them. This CDR3 comprises 19 residues. The DNA of the CDR3 is TGTGCCAGCACCGGAGGGGGGGCCCGCACGGAATTTTCCTACAATGAGCAGTTCTTC. Its protein product is CASTGGGARTEFSYNEQFF.

The chain uses TRBV12-3 or TRBV12-4 and TRBJ1-4; D is possibly TRBD1 (5 bases). The CDR3 consists of 13 residues. V was trimmed by 3 bases and J by 7 bases, leaving 9 bases between them. DNA for the CDR3: TGTGCCAGCAGTTTTGGGGCCGTTGAAAAACTGTTTTTT. Translation: CASSFGAVEKLFF.

The V and J genes are TRBV2 and TRBJ2-2, with a tentative D call TRBD2 (6 bases). CDR1 is SNHLY and CDR2 is FYNNEI in the germline V gene. V shed 10 bases and J shed 6 bases, with 9 bases lying between them. The CDR3 has 11 amino acids. The CDR3 reads CATGVSGELFF. In DNA form, the CDR3 reads TGTGCCACGGGAGTATCCGGGGAGCTGTTTTTT.

This chain uses TRBV19 with TRBJ1-5; D gene unclear. V lost 5 bases and J 9 bases, leaving 17 bases between the germline ends. The CDR3 contains 14 residues. Germline CDR1 is LNHDA and CDR2 is SQIVND (reference sequence). Here the CDR3 reads CASSFERANGPQHF. The CDR3 DNA reads as TGTGCCAGTAGTTTCGAGAGGGCTAACGGGCCCCAGCATTTT.

The rearrangement uses TRBV19 and TRBJ2-7, with TRBD2 identical over 7 bases. The CDR3 is 13 amino acids. Germline V lookup: CDR1 LNHDA, CDR2 SQIVND (reference sequence). V was clipped by 9 bases and J by 5 bases; unmatched bases: 10. This chain's CDR3 is CASKRGGRDEQYF. CDR3 DNA: TGTGCCAGCAAACGCGGGGGAAGGGACGAGCAGTACTTC.

The chain has TRBV12-3 or TRBV12-4 and TRBJ1-6; D not certain. CDR3 size: 13 residues. The germline V and J ends were trimmed by 6 bases and 5 bases, with 8 bases remaining between them. In DNA, the CDR3 is TGTGCCAGCAGCCACAAAAATAATTCACCCCTCCACTTT. As protein: CASSHKNNSPLHF.

This chain joins TRBV21-1 and TRBJ1-2; the table assigns TRBD1, which was not confirmed against the DNA. TRBV21-1 is given as a pseudogene. This CDR3 is built from 12 residues. CDR3 region: CASRSRRRGYTF. CDR3 sequence (DNA): TGTGCCAGCAGGAGCAGGCGTCGCGGCTACACCTTC.

V usage is TRBV7-8 and J usage is TRBJ2-5, with 10 bases fitting TRBD2. Trimming at V came to 3 bases and at J to 5 bases, leaving 9 bases not matched to a gene. This CDR3 has 16 amino acids. The germline V gene has CDR1 SGHVS and CDR2 FQNEAQ. The CDR3 sequence is CASSFTERGGRETQYF. DNA of the CDR3: TGTGCCAGCAGCTTTACAGAGCGGGGGGGGAGGGAGACCCAGTACTTC.

The chain is built from TRBV5-1 and TRBJ1-1; 11 nucleotides agree with TRBD1. The trim removed 3 bases at V and 1 base at J, leaving 5 bases unmatched. CDR3 length: 16 residues. The germline V gene encodes CDR1 SGHRS and CDR2 YFSETQ. The CDR3 sequence is CASSSLGTGGNTEAFF. Written as DNA, the CDR3 is TGCGCCAGCAGCTCTCTAGGGACAGGGGGGAACACTGAAGCTTTCTTT.

The rearrangement uses TRBV7-9 and TRBJ2-3; D call uncertain. This CDR3 is built from 13 residues. V lost 8 bases to trimming and J lost 5 bases, with 14 bases between them. CDR1 is SEHNR, CDR2 FQNEAQ, per germline (reference sequence). CDR3 amino acids: CASEIVEIDTQYF. The CDR3 region has the DNA TGTGCCAGCGAGATAGTCGAAATAGATACGCAGTATTTT.

The chain combines TRBV3-1 (or the pseudogene TRBV3-2) with TRBJ1-2; 8 bases align to TRBD1. The CDR3 extends over 13 amino acids. Germline V lookup: CDR1 LGHDT, CDR2 YNNKEL (reference sequence). J was trimmed by 4 bases and V by 6 bases; bases with no gene match: 4. The CDR3 DNA reads TGTGCCAGCAGTTCAGACAGGGGCTATGGCTACACCTTC. Translation: CASSSDRGYGYTF.

The chain couples TRBV5-1 to TRBJ1-3; no firm D call. V was cut by 0 bases and J by 0 bases, with 10 bases left in between. This CDR3 has 16 residues. Per germline, CDR1 SGHRS and CDR2 YFSETQ. This CDR3 is CASSLDSPTSGNTIYF. The CDR3 region has the DNA TGCGCCAGCAGCTTGGACAGTCCAACCTCTGGAAACACCATATATTTT. Combining the CDR3 with reference TRBV5-1 and TRBJ1-3 gives the whole variable domain KAGVTQTPRYLIKTRGQQVTLSCSPISGHRSVSWYQQTPGQGLQFLFEYFSETQRNKGNFPGRFSGRQFSNSRSEMNVSTLELGDSALYLCASSLDSPTSGNTIYFGEGSWLTVV.

The chain is built from TRBV15 and TRBJ1-5; D is ambiguous. This CDR3 is 15 amino acids long. CDR1 and CDR2 from the germline V gene are LNHNV and YYDKDF (reference sequence). The V and J ends lost 3 bases and 0 bases respectively, with 9 bases between them. As DNA, the CDR3 is TGTGCCACCAGCAGTGGCTCAATTAGCAATCAGCCCCAGCATTTT. This encodes CATSSGSISNQPQHF.

This clone was seen a single time. The rearrangement links TRBV5-1 to TRBJ2-2, with TRBD2 matching over 11 bases. J was trimmed by 5 bases and V by 3 bases; bases with no gene match: 9. Germline V CDR1 and CDR2: SGHRS, YFSETQ. This CDR3 is built from 17 residues. CDR3 loop: CASSSRLTSGGTGELFF. DNA for the CDR3: TGCGCCAGCAGCTCACGTTTAACTAGCGGGGGTACCGGGGAGCTGTTTTTT.

V and J are TRBV5-4 and TRBJ2-1; 11 bases map to TRBD2. The length of the CDR3 is 17 residues. With 1 base clipped from V and 7 bases from J, the junction kept 10 bases outside the gene matches. The germline CDR1 and CDR2 sequences are SGHNT and YYREEE (reference sequence). This chain's CDR3 is CASSLLTLAGGWNEQFF. The CDR3 bases are TGTGCCAGCAGCTTGTTGACGCTAGCGGGAGGATGGAATGAGCAGTTCTTC.

The chain carries TRBV28 and TRBJ1-2; no reliable D call. The CDR3 runs 11 residues. The germline V gene has CDR1 MDHEN and CDR2 SYDVKM. Trimming left V 5 bases short and J 8 bases short, with 9 bases between. DNA for the CDR3: TGTGCCAGCAGTCGCCTGGGCGGCTACACCTTC. Protein: CASSRLGGYTF.

The V and J genes are TRBV11-2 and TRBJ2-3; 7 nucleotides align to TRBD2. Germline-derived CDR1 and CDR2 are SGHAT and FQNNGV. The CDR3 runs 16 residues. The junction had 8 bases not matched to a gene; V was cut back by 5 bases and J by 0 bases. CDR3 nucleotides: TGTGCCAGCAGCCCGGGGGTTAGCGGGAGCACAGATACGCAGTATTTT. This sequence encodes CASSPGVSGSTDTQYF.

This clone was seen more than once but under ten times. This chain joins TRBV7-9 and TRBJ2-7, with D perhaps matching TRBD1 (6 bases). V lost 3 bases, J lost 3 bases, and 12 bases lay in between. This CDR3 region has 14 residues. Germline V CDR1 and CDR2: SEHNR, FQNEAQ (reference sequence). The CDR3 here is CASSFGTRDYEQYF. CDR3 DNA sequence: TGTGCCAGCAGCTTCGGGACAAGAGACTACGAGCAGTACTTC.

The V and J genes are TRBV7-3 and TRBJ2-1; weak D call: TRBD2 (6 bases). Looked up from germline, CDR1 is SGHTA and CDR2 is FQGTGA. The germline V and J ends were trimmed by 3 bases and 6 bases, with 9 bases remaining between them. The CDR3 runs to 13 residues. DNA of the CDR3: TGTGCCAGCAGCTTGCAGGGAGGCAATGAGCAGTTCTTC. It translates to CASSLQGGNEQFF.

The chain links TRBV2 to TRBJ2-3; D perhaps matches TRBD1 (6 bases). V lost 1 base and J 5 bases, leaving 13 bases between the germline ends. The V gene's germline CDR1 is SNHLY and CDR2 FYNNEI. This CDR3 is 15 amino acids long. The CDR3 region is CASSEGRTALDTQYF. In DNA, the CDR3 is TGTGCCAGCAGTGAAGGGAGGACAGCCTTAGATACGCAGTATTTT.

This chain uses TRBV5-1 with TRBJ2-1; 9 nucleotides agree with TRBD2. The germline CDR1 and CDR2 sequences are SGHRS and YFSETQ. This CDR3 is 16 amino acids long. Trimming at V came to 0 bases and at J to 4 bases, leaving 5 bases not matched to a gene. The CDR3 loop is CASSLDSAGGYNEQFF. CDR3 DNA sequence: TGCGCCAGCAGCTTGGACTCCGCGGGGGGGTACAATGAGCAGTTCTTC.

The V and J genes are TRBV16 and TRBJ2-7; 15 positions agree with TRBD2. Germline CDR1 reads KGHSY; CDR2 reads FQNENV. Trimming cost V 4 bases and J 7 bases; bases outside gene matches: 5. The CDR3 runs to 15 residues. The CDR3 spells CASSRWTSGGGEQYF. In DNA form, the CDR3 reads TGTGCCAGCAGCCGATGGACTAGCGGGGGGGGTGAGCAGTACTTC. The entire variable domain, with the rest obtained from reference TRBV16 and TRBJ2-7, is as follows: GEEVAQTPKHLVRGEGQKAKLYCAPIKGHSYVFWYQQVLKNEFKFLISFQNENVFDETGMPKERFSAKCLPNSPCSLEIQATKLEDSAVYFCASSRWTSGGGEQYFGPGTRLTVT.

The CDR3, as DNA: TGTGCCAGCAGTAAAAATCAGGGTTGGGATGAGCAGTTCTTC. Encoded protein: CASSKNQGWDEQFF. J is TRBJ2-1 and V is TRBV6-5; perhaps TRBD1 as D (5 bases). Germline-derived CDR1 and CDR2 are MNHEY and SVGAGI. The CDR3 length is 14 residues. The V end was cut by 5 bases, the J end by 8 bases, with 16 bases between.

In this sample, this clone turned up once. This rearrangement joins TRBV5-1 to TRBJ2-1; D is undetermined. The germline CDR1 and CDR2 sequences are SGHRS and YFSETQ. The CDR3 extends over 12 amino acids. The V end was cut by 2 bases, the J end by 10 bases, with 10 bases between. CDR3 sequence reads: CASSFEVGEQFF. CDR3 nucleotides: TGCGCCAGCAGCTTCGAAGTCGGGGAGCAGTTCTTC.

V and J are TRBV11-1 and TRBJ2-4, with 11 positions matching TRBD2. The ends lost 2 bases at V and 7 bases at J; junction bases unmatched: 7. The CDR3 has 16 residues. The germline V gene encodes CDR1 SGHAT and CDR2 FQDESV (reference sequence). CDR3 sequence: CASSLPTSGSGNIQYF. The CDR3 region has the DNA TGTGCCAGCAGCTTACCTACTAGCGGGAGTGGCAACATTCAGTACTTC.

This clone occurred a few times. The chain is built from TRBV6-1 and TRBJ2-1; the D gene is possibly TRBD1 (5 bases). Germline V CDR1 and CDR2: MNHNS, SASEGT. Between the trimmed V and J ends, which lost 3 bases and 0 bases, there was a span of 12 bases. The CDR3 is made up of 16 amino acids. The CDR3 reads CASSDKQVPSYNEQFF. CDR3 DNA sequence: TGTGCCAGCAGTGACAAACAGGTCCCCTCCTACAATGAGCAGTTCTTC.

This clone was seen only a few times. In DNA form, the CDR3 reads TGTGCCACCAGTGCCCGGACAGGGGGGGACTATGGCTACACCTTC. It is translated as CATSARTGGDYGYTF. The chain employs TRBV24-1 and TRBJ1-2; 10 bases are shared with TRBD1. The CDR3 is made up of 15 amino acids. Germline assignment: CDR1 KGHDR and CDR2 SFDVKD. J lost 3 bases, V lost 5 bases, and 5 bases had no gene match.

The chain joins TRBV7-9 to TRBJ1-1, with D possibly being TRBD1 (6 bases). The germline V and J ends were trimmed by 1 base and 1 base, with 7 bases remaining between them. This CDR3 has 14 amino acids. The germline V gene encodes CDR1 SEHNR and CDR2 FQNEAQ (reference sequence). The CDR3 bases are TGTGCCAGCAGCTTAGTACAGGGGAACACTGAAGCTTTCTTT. Translated, it gives CASSLVQGNTEAFF.

The CDR3 here is CASRDRDRGHEQFF. DNA of the CDR3: TGTGCCAGCAGAGACCGGGACAGGGGGCATGAGCAGTTCTTC. The chain joins TRBV6-5 to TRBJ2-1; 12 bases map to TRBD1. V was pared by 6 bases and J by 8 bases, with 5 bases of the junction left unmatched. The germline gives CDR1 MNHEY, CDR2 SVGAGI. The length of the CDR3 is 14 residues.

The rearrangement joins TRBV5-4 to TRBJ2-3; 9 bases match TRBD2. Per germline, CDR1 SGHNT and CDR2 YYREEE (reference sequence). The CDR3 loop spans 15 amino acids. Trimming removed 0 bases from V and 5 bases from J; junction bases left unmatched: 4. The CDR3 sequence: CASSLGSSGGDTQYF. In DNA form, the CDR3 reads TGTGCCAGCAGCTTGGGCAGTAGCGGGGGAGATACGCAGTATTTT.